A selection of T cell receptor beta chains follows, all from one sample in a study of cytomegalovirus exposure and HLA in healthy donors. TCRdb keeps only in-frame clones here, not all; method: immunoSEQ multiplex PCR. Among approximately 280,000 clones listed, 70% to 90% were seen once. Material for sequencing was PBMCs. The receptors derive from a man aged 35 to 55 in good health and CMV-seropositive. The CDR3 runs from the conserved cysteine through the conserved F or W. D genes are given only for firm matches. The listing skips clone size in some rows; elsewhere it reads once, few, many or a size class.

NA | TRBJ2-4 | NA | TRBV6-5 | TGTGCCAGCAGTATCAATACGGTCCAATTAAACATTCAGTACTTC | CASSINTVQLNIQYF
NA | TRBJ2-7 | NA | TRBV28 | TGTGCCAGCAGTTTATGGGGCGTCTACGAGCAGTACTTC | CASSLWGVYEQYF
NA | TRBJ2-2 | TRBD2 | TRBV29-1 | TGCAGCGGGACTAGCGGAATTAACACCGGGGAGCTGTTTTTT | CSGTSGINTGELFF
once | TRBJ1-2 | NA | TRBV7-2 | TGTGCCAGCAGCCTTAGGGGTCTAGAGACGGACCACAGCTATGGCTACACCTTC | CASSLRGLETDHSYGYTF
NA | TRBJ2-5 | TRBD2 | TRBV19 | TGTGCCAGTAGGGGGCTCGGACTAGCGGGAGAAGAGACCCAGTACTTC | CASRGLGLAGEETQYF
NA | TRBJ2-2 | NA | TRBV29-1 | TGCAGCGTTGAAGACGCCCTGAGGAACACCGGGGAGCTGTTTTTT | CSVEDALRNTGELFF
once | TRBJ1-4 | TRBD1 | TRBV27 | TGTGCCAGCAGTCCCCGGGACAGGGCTAATGAAAAACTGTTTTTT | CASSPRDRANEKLFF
NA | TRBJ2-7 | TRBD1 | TRBV27 | TGTGCCAGCAGTTTATCGCGGGACAGGGTCTCCTACGAGCAGTACTTC | CASSLSRDRVSYEQYF
NA | TRBJ2-1 | TRBD2 | TRBV9 | TGTGCCAGCAGCTCCCGGCTAGCGGGAGACAATGAGCAGTTCTTC | CASSSRLAGDNEQFF
NA | TRBJ2-7 | NA | TRBV2 | TGTGCCAGCAGTGGACTTTTGTACGAGCAGTACTTC | CASSGLLYEQYF
NA | TRBJ2-7 | NA | TRBV6-1 | TGTGCCAGCAGTGTGTCCAGGTTCTACGAGCAGTACTTC | CASSVSRFYEQYF
NA | TRBJ2-3 | TRBD2 | TRBV5-4 | TGTGCCAGCAGCCGGCCCCGGGACTACTCGGCGCAGTATTTT | CASSRPRDYSAQYF
few | TRBJ1-4 | NA | TRBV27 | TGTGCCAGCAGTTTATTCCAGACAACTAATGAAAAACTGTTTTTT | CASSLFQTTNEKLFF
NA | TRBJ1-1 | NA | TRBV28 | TGTGCCAGCAGCTCTCCAGGCACTGAAGCTTTCTTT | CASSSPGTEAFF
few | TRBJ2-7 | TRBD2 | TRBV6-1 | TGTGCCAGCAGTGACCAGGGGACTAGCGGAACCTACGAGCAGTACTTC | CASSDQGTSGTYEQYF
once | TRBJ1-1 | TRBD1 | TRBV5-1 | TGCGCCAGCAGCTCTAGGACAGGGGGGAACACTGAAGCTTTCTTT | CASSSRTGGNTEAFF
NA | TRBJ2-5 | NA | TRBV7-2 | TGTGCCAGCACCTTAGGCGGGTACCAAGAGACCCAGTACTTC | CASTLGGYQETQYF
NA | TRBJ1-4 | NA | TRBV6-1 | TGTGCCAGCAGAGCGGTTAGTAATGAAAAACTGTTTTTT | CASRAVSNEKLFF
NA | TRBJ2-1 | NA | TRBV27 | TGTGCCAGCAGTTTATGGATACAGCCCTACAATGAGCAGTTCTTC | CASSLWIQPYNEQFF
NA | TRBJ2-2 | NA | TRBV5-6 | TGTGCCAGCAGCTTGTCGAGCGGGGAGCTGTTTTTT | CASSLSSGELFF
NA | TRBJ1-4 | TRBD1 | TRBV5-4 | TGTGCCAGCAGCGAAAACAGGGGAATTAATGAAAAACTGTTTTTT | CASSENRGINEKLFF
NA | TRBJ2-3 | TRBD2 | TRBV5-1 | TGCGCCAGCAGCTTGGCGGGGACTAGCGGGAGAAGCACAGATACGCAGTATTTT | CASSLAGTSGRSTDTQYF
NA | TRBJ2-7 | TRBD1 | TRBV10-3 | TGTGCCATCAGTGGATCGCCCGGGACAGGATCCTACGAGCAGTACTTC | CAISGSPGTGSYEQYF
NA | TRBJ1-1 | NA | TRBV7-9 | TGTGCCAGCAGCACACGCTCTGACAGCGCTCCTCTCACTGAAGCTTTCTTT | CASSTRSDSAPLTEAFF
NA | TRBJ2-7 | TRBD1 | TRBV27 | TGTGCCAGCAGGCCTACCGGGACAGGGAGTATCGAGCAGTACTTC | CASRPTGTGSIEQYF
NA | TRBJ1-2 | NA | TRBV27 | TGTGCCAGCAGTTTCCACGACAGAGCTAACTATGGCTACACCTTC | CASSFHDRANYGYTF
few | TRBJ2-7 | NA | TRBV6-6 | TGTGCCAGCAGCCCCCCAGGGAATGACTACGAGCAGTACTTC | CASSPPGNDYEQYF
NA | TRBJ2-7 | NA | TRBV4-3 | TGCGCCAGCAGCCAAAACGCCAGGGGAAATAGCTACGAGCAGTACTTC | CASSQNARGNSYEQYF
NA | TRBJ2-4 | NA | TRBV19 | TGTGCCAGTAGTATGCAGTCAGGGGCCCCCCATAACATTCAGTACTTC | CASSMQSGAPHNIQYF
NA | TRBJ1-1 | NA | TRBV28 | TGTGCCAGCACTTTAGGGGGGACTGAAGCTTTCTTT | CASTLGGTEAFF
NA | TRBJ2-7 | NA | TRBV6-6 | TGTGCCAGCAGTTACTCTGAGGACGAGCAGTACTTC | CASSYSEDEQYF
NA | TRBJ2-7 | NA | TRBV5-4 | TGTGCCAGCAGCTTGGTGGGGGCCGTGCCCTACGAGCAGTACTTC | CASSLVGAVPYEQYF
once | TRBJ2-2 | TRBD2 | TRBV27 | TGTGCCAGCACCCGGGAGGGCCGCGGCGGGGAGCTGTTTTTT | CASTREGRGGELFF
NA | TRBJ2-1 | TRBD2 | TRBV4-2 | TGTGCCAGCAGCCAAGATTGGGCTAGCGGCAATGAGCAGTTCTTC | CASSQDWASGNEQFF
NA | TRBJ1-5 | TRBD1 | TRBV6-1 | TGTGCCAGCAGTGAGAGCCCTCCAGGGGGCCGCAATCAGCCCCAGCATTTT | CASSESPPGGRNQPQHF
NA | TRBJ2-3 | NA | TRBV28 | TGTGCCAGCATGAGGGCCACAGATACGCAGTATTTT | CASMRATDTQYF
once | TRBJ1-2 | TRBD1 | TRBV28 | TGTGCCAGCCGGACAGGCCTCTCCTATGGCTACACCTTC | CASRTGLSYGYTF
NA | TRBJ2-7 | NA | TRBV5-5 | TGTGCCAGCAGCTTCGACCCGCCGGGGGAGCAGTACTTC | CASSFDPPGEQYF